The source of this T cell receptor beta chain is a study of CD8 T cells in ankylosing spondylitis. One entry per CDR3 protein, called by TCRdb with MiXCR from the 5' RACE reads. The sample holds around 130,000 distinct CDR3 sequences; roughly 7.3% are singletons and the top ten take 12%. Germline CDR1 reads SGHTA; CDR2 reads FQGTGA. Trimming removed 0 bases from V and 2 bases from J; junction bases left unmatched: 11. This CDR3 spans 18 amino acids. This clonotype was recorded at least ten times. The chain combines TRBV7-3 with TRBJ2-3, with 7 bases that match TRBD1. The sample consisted of blood, either unsorted or a sorted T cell fraction (not recorded which). The clonotype comes from a male donor with ankylosing spondylitis or in good health (not recorded which). CDR3 protein: CASSLTFWGRGTTDTQYF. CDR3 nucleotide sequence: TGTGCCAGCAGCTTAACTTTCTGGGGCAGGGGGACCACAGATACGCAGTATTTT.